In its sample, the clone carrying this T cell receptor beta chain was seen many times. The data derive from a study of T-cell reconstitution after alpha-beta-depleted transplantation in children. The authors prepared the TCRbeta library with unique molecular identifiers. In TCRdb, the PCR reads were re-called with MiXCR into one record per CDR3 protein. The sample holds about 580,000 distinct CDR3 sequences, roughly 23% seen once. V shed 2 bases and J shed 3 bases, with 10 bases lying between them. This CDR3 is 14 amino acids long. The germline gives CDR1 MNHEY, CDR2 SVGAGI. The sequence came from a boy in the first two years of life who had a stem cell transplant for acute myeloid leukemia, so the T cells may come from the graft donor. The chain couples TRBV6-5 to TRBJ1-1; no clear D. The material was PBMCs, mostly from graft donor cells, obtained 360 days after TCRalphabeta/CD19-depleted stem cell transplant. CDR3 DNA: TGTGCCAGCAGTTACCCTGACCTGTACACTGAAGCTTTCTTT. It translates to CASSYPDLYTEAFF.